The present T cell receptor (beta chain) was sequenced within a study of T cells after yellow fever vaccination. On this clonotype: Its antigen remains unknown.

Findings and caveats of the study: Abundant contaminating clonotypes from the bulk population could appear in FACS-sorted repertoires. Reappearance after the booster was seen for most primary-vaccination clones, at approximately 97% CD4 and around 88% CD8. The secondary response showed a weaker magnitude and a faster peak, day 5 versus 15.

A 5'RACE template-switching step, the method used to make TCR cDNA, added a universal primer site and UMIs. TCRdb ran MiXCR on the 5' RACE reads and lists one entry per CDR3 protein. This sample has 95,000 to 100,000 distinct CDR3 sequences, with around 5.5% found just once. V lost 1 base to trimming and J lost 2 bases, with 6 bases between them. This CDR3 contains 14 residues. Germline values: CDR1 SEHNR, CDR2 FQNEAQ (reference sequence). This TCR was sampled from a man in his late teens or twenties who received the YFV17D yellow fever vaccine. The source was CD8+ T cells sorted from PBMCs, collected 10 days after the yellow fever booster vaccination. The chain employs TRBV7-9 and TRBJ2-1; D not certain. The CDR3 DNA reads TGTGCCAGCAGCTTAGACCCCACCTACAATGAGCAGTTCTTC. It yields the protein CASSLDPTYNEQFF.